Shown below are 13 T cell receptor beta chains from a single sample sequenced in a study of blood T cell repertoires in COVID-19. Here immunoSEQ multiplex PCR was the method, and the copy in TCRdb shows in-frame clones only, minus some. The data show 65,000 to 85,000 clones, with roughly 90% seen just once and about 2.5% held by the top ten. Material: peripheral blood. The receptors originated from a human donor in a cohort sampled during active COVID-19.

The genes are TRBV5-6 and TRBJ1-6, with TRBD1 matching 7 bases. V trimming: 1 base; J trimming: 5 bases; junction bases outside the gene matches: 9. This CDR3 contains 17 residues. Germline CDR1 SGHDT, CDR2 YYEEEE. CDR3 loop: CASSLSPPGGHNSPLHF. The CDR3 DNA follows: TGTGCCAGCAGCTTGTCCCCGCCAGGGGGTCATAATTCACCCCTCCACTTT. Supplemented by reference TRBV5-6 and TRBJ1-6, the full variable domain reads DAGVTQSPTHLIKTRGQQVTLRCSPKSGHDTVSWYQQALGQGPQFIFQYYEEEERQRGNFPDRFSGHQFPNYSSELNVNALLLGDSALYLCASSLSPPGGHNSPLHFGNGTRLTVT.

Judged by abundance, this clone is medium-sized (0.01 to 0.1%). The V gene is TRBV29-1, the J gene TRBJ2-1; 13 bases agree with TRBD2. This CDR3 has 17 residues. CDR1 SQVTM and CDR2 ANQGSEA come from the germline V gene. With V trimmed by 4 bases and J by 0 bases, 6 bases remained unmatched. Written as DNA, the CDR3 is TGCAGCGTTGGGGGGACTAGCGGGGCGAGCTCCTACAATGAGCAGTTCTTC. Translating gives CSVGGTSGASSYNEQFF.

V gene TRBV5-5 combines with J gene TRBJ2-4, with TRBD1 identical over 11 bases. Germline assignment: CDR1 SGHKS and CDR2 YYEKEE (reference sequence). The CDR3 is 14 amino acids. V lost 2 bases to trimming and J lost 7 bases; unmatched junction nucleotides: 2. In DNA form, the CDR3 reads TGTGCCAGCAGCTTCGGACAGGGGGCGAACATTCAGTACTTC. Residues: CASSFGQGANIQYF.

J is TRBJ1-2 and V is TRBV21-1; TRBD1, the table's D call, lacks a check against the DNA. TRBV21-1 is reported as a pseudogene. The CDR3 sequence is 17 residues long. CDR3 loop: CASSKFTDRVYDYGYTF. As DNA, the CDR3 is TGTGCCAGCAGCAAATTTACGGACAGGGTTTACGACTATGGCTACACCTTC.

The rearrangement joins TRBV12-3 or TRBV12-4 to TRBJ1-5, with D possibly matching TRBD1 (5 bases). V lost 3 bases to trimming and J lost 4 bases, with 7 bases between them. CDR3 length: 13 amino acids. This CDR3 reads CASSLSGNQPQHF. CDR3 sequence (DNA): TGTGCCAGCAGTTTGTCAGGGAATCAGCCCCAGCATTTT.

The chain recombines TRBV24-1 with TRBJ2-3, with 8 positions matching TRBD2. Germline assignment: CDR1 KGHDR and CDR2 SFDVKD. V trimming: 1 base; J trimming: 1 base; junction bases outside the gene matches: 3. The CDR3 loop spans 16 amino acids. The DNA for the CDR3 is TGTGCCACCAGTGATTTACCAGCGGGAGGCACAGATACGCAGTATTTT. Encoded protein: CATSDLPAGGTDTQYF.

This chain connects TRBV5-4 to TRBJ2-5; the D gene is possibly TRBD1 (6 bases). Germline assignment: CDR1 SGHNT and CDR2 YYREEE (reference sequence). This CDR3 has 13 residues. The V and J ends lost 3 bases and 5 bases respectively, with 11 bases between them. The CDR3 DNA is TGTGCCAGCAGCTCCAGGGGTACGGAGACCCAGTACTTC. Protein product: CASSSRGTETQYF.

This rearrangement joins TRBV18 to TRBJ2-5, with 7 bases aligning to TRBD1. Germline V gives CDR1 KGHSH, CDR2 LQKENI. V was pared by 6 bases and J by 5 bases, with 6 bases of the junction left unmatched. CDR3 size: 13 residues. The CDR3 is CASSLNRGETQYF. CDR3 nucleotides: TGTGCCAGCTCCCTTAACAGGGGCGAGACCCAGTACTTC.

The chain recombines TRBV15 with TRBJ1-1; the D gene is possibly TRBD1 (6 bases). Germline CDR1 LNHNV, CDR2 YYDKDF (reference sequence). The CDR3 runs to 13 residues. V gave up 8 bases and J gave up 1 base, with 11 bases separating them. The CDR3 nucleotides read TGTGCCACCGGACAGTCTTCGAACACTGAAGCTTTCTTT. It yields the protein CATGQSSNTEAFF.

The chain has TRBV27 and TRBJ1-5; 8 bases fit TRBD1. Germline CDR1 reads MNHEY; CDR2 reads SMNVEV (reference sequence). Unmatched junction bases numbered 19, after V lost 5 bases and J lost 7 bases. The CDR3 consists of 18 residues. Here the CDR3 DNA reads TGTGCCAGCAGTCTTATCTGGGGTGGGGGGCAGGGGGCCCAGCCCCAGCATTTT. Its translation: CASSLIWGGGQGAQPQHF.

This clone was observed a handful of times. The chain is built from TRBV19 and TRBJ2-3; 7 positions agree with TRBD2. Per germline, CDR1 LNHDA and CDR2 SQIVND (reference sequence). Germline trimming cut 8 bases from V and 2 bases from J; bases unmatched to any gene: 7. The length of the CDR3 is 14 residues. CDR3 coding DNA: TGTGCCAGTTCTCGGGGGGATGACACAGATACGCAGTATTTT. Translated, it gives CASSRGDDTDTQYF.

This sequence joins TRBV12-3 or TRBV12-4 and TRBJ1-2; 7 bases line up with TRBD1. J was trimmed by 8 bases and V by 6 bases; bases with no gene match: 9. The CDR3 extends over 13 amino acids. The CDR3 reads CASSPRQGEGYTF. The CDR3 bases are TGTGCCAGCAGCCCCCGACAGGGAGAGGGCTACACCTTC.

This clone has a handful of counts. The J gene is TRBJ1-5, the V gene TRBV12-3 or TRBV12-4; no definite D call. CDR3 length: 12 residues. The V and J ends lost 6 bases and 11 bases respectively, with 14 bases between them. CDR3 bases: TGTGCCAGCAGCCCGACCTCCAGGACCCAGCATTTT. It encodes CASSPTSRTQHF.